Listed below are T cell receptor beta chains from one sample, sequenced in a study of blood T cell repertoires in COVID-19. Sequenced by immunoSEQ multiplex PCR; TCRdb stores in-frame clones only, minus some. The sample gives roughly 190,000 clones, 82% of which show up once; 4% to 6.5% is in the top ten. Sequenced sample: PBMCs or T cells enriched from blood (not recorded which). These receptors all come from a woman aged 55-70 years with acute COVID-19. Both conserved end residues are part of each CDR3. D genes are given only for firm matches. Clone size is not always given. Where it is, it says once, few, many or a class for expanded clones.

j_call	d_call	v_call	clone_size	cdr3_aa
TRBJ1-1	-	TRBV6-5	-	CASIGQSIGVTEAFF
TRBJ1-2	-	TRBV6-5	-	CATQDGVGYTF
TRBJ2-7	TRBD2	TRBV30	-	CAWTRTSGMGIDEQYF
TRBJ1-2	-	TRBV6-5	-	CASSYRDGYTF
TRBJ1-2	-	TRBV29-1	-	CSVEMGVYGYTF
TRBJ1-2	TRBD1	TRBV5-5	once	CASSLGTGGLGYTF
TRBJ1-6	-	TRBV4-2	-	CASSRDSRGSPLHF
TRBJ2-1	-	TRBV10-3	medium-sized	CAISDDILNEQFF
TRBJ2-3	-	TRBV4-3	-	CASSQEGVAKDTQYF
TRBJ1-1	-	TRBV15	-	CATSDHRRRDAFF
TRBJ2-7	-	TRBV7-9	-	CASTLGREQYF
TRBJ2-1	TRBD2	TRBV4-2	-	CASSLSGGAYNEQFF
TRBJ2-3	TRBD2	TRBV5-6	-	CASSLIIREGADTQYF
TRBJ1-1	-	TRBV19	-	CASSIGGGTEAFF
TRBJ1-1	-	TRBV27	-	CASKRDDTEAFF
TRBJ2-5	-	TRBV11-2	-	CASSLALGQTQYF
TRBJ1-2	-	TRBV11-2	-	CASSSAPPLGYTF
TRBJ1-5	TRBD1	TRBV28	-	CASSITGDSAQPQHF
TRBJ2-1	-	TRBV9	-	CASSVVGGRDNEQFF
TRBJ1-2	TRBD1	TRBV29-1	-	CSVRDSRYGYTF
TRBJ1-1	TRBD1	TRBV7-8	-	CASSNERDRGNTEAFF
TRBJ1-1	TRBD1	TRBV7-2	-	CASSLGTGGNTEAFF
TRBJ1-1	-	TRBV13	-	CASGAGVSKGTEAFF
TRBJ1-6	TRBD1	TRBV7-2	-	CASTPFLDRGRTNNSPLHF
TRBJ2-7	TRBD2	TRBV9	-	CASSPAGTRYGEQYF
TRBJ1-1	TRBD1	TRBV7-9	-	CASSHRTGMRVTEAFF
TRBJ1-1	-	TRBV28	-	CASRVDSISFF
TRBJ2-7	-	TRBV4-3	-	CASSQGRGLAHTYEQYF
TRBJ1-2	TRBD1	TRBV2	-	CASRREGQIYGYTF
TRBJ2-6	-	TRBV19	-	CASRRQVHSGANVLTF
TRBJ1-2	-	TRBV27	-	CASSLMAGAYGYTF
TRBJ2-5	TRBD1	TRBV7-8	-	CASSTGQGARETQYF
TRBJ1-2	-	TRBV4-3	-	CASSHTGTEGYTF
TRBJ1-6	TRBD1	TRBV30	-	CAWSPGGASYNSPLHF
TRBJ2-5	-	TRBV7-6	-	CASSLGRETQYF
TRBJ2-6	-	TRBV7-7	-	CASSLGPDSGANVLTF
TRBJ1-2	TRBD1	TRBV5-6	few	CASSYYQGVTGYTF
TRBJ2-3	-	TRBV18	-	CASSSVGRTPTAPDTQYF
TRBJ1-2	-	TRBV4-3	-	CASSHNTGYGYTF
TRBJ1-5	-	TRBV6-6	once	CASSYSKDSSGPQHF
TRBJ2-5	TRBD2	TRBV6-5	-	CASNTGLAGEETQYF
TRBJ1-1	-	TRBV9	-	CASSVGLKNTEAFF
TRBJ1-1	-	TRBV24-1	-	CATSGGGGTEAFF
TRBJ1-6	TRBD1	TRBV24-1	-	CATQLPTGENSPLHF